This T cell receptor beta chain was observed in a study of T cells in Graves' hyperthyroidism and ophthalmopathy. The PBMCs were sourced from fresh peripheral blood (about 10 ml). Template material for amplifying TCR beta CDR3 regions consisted of RNA transcripts. Primed by the HTBI set, a first-round RT-PCR was run on the TCR CDR3. TCRdb independently ran MiXCR on the multiplex PCR reads; one entry per CDR3 protein. The sample has some 620,000 distinct CDR3 sequences; 15% to 20% are singletons. Overall study results and limits: Progression to ophthalmopathy was predicted a median of roughly 6.8 months early.

The sample holds many counts of this clonotype. The antigen is unknown. The sequence was collected from a woman under 40 with Graves' hyperthyroidism. Sequenced input: blood.

CDR3 DNA sequence: TGTGCCAGCAGCTCATCGACAGGAGGATGGACAGATACGCAGTATTTT. Amino acid sequence: CASSSSTGGWTDTQYF. The rearrangement uses TRBV11-3 and TRBJ2-3; perhaps TRBD1 as D (6 bases). The CDR3 extends over 16 amino acids. V lost 4 bases and J 3 bases, leaving 17 bases between the germline ends. CDR1 and CDR2 (germline): SGHNT, YENEEA.